These T cell receptor beta chains were read from a single sample in a study of cytomegalovirus exposure and HLA in healthy donors. TCRdb's copy holds only in-frame clones and misses some; the assay was immunoSEQ multiplex PCR. This table holds some 330,000 clones, roughly 85% found once. The sequenced sample consisted of PBMCs. The receptors originated from a woman under 30 in good health and CMV-seronegative. The CDR3 runs from the conserved cysteine through the conserved F or W. The order of the fields is CDR3 length, J gene, V gene, CDR3 protein.

14 | TRBJ2-1 | TRBV9 | CASSPGLGYNEQFF
16 | TRBJ1-2 | TRBV28 | CASSLPGTGGVYGYTF
13 | TRBJ1-2 | TRBV27 | CASGPGTGVGYTF
14 | TRBJ1-1 | TRBV7-3 | CASSLGQGLTEAFF
14 | TRBJ1-5 | TRBV2 | CASTGVDRDAPQHF
14 | TRBJ1-2 | TRBV6-5 | CASSYSKQGRSYTF
14 | TRBJ2-3 | TRBV7-3 | CASSSNGQTDTQYF
14 | TRBJ2-1 | TRBV11-2 | CASSLEGTTVEQFF
15 | TRBJ2-5 | TRBV19 | CASSISAGSWETQYF
14 | TRBJ2-5 | TRBV29-1 | CSVVAVTAQETQYF
13 | TRBJ1-1 | TRBV27 | CASSFSVNTEAFF
15 | TRBJ2-5 | TRBV7-3 | CASSSRAGGRETQYF
14 | TRBJ1-1 | TRBV2 | CASSYFGTDTEAFF
12 | TRBJ2-2 | TRBV27 | CASSPYAGELFF
12 | TRBJ2-1 | TRBV6-1 | CASSEGGAEQFF
17 | TRBJ2-4 | TRBV4-1 | CASSQSIAELAKNIQYF
17 | TRBJ2-7 | TRBV18 | CASSSLFPGTGGHEQYF
12 | TRBJ1-2 | TRBV27 | CASGSGLRGYTF
13 | TRBJ2-1 | TRBV5-1 | CASSPDNYNEQFF
14 | TRBJ1-2 | TRBV27 | CASSSRGREDGYTF
14 | TRBJ1-5 | TRBV25-1 | CASRESGGNQPQHF
14 | TRBJ2-7 | TRBV28 | CASRVSGSSYEQYF
13 | TRBJ2-5 | TRBV9 | CASSADWGMAQYF
13 | TRBJ2-7 | TRBV6-5 | CASTPGFHYEQYF
15 | TRBJ2-1 | TRBV9 | CASSSSGTGMGEQFF
13 | TRBJ2-5 | TRBV18 | CASSPRTQETQYF
15 | TRBJ2-2 | TRBV19 | CASSIAQRDTGELFF
15 | TRBJ2-5 | TRBV9 | CASSEGLAGAETQYF
15 | TRBJ2-1 | TRBV6-6 | CASSSRLAGGNEQFF